This is a list of T cell receptor beta chains from one sample in a study of OX40 agonist ivuxolimab in advanced cancers. Repertoires were generated with immunoSEQ multiplex PCR, while TCRdb's copy carries only in-frame clones and drops some. The data show around 83,000 clones, approximately 88% seen once. Sample: CD4+ or CD8+ T cells sorted from blood, taken in a trial of the OX40 agonist ivuxolimab. The origin of the receptors is an adult with an advanced solid tumor such as melanoma, head and neck, liver or kidney cancer. CDR3s include the opening cysteine and the closing phenylalanine or tryptophan. A D gene is named only where the DNA matches it firmly. The size field is filled for only some rows; it gives once, few, many or a size class.

-	-	TRBV12-5	TRBJ2-3	CASARSESTDTQYF	TGTGCTAGTGCTCGATCCGAGAGCACGGATACGCAGTATTTT
-	-	TRBV2	TRBJ2-3	CASREGAGYTDTQYF	TGTGCCAGCAGAGAAGGGGCTGGGTACACAGATACGCAGTATTTT
TRBD2	-	TRBV28	TRBJ2-7	CASKQRRGTSGRYEQYF	TGTGCCAGCAAACAGAGGAGGGGGACTAGCGGACGCTACGAGCAGTACTTC
-	-	TRBV29-1	TRBJ2-2	CSVRGQYGELFF	TGCAGCGTCCGAGGACAGTACGGGGAGCTGTTTTTT
-	-	TRBV7-8	TRBJ2-3	CASSVGHTQYF	TGTGCCAGCAGTGTGGGCCATACGCAGTATTTT
-	-	TRBV29-1	TRBJ2-1	CSVEDRGRGGKGNEQFF	TGCAGCGTTGAAGATCGAGGTCGGGGAGGAAAAGGCAATGAGCAGTTCTTC
-	-	TRBV16	TRBJ2-7	CASSQSTQGVGEQYF	TGTGCCAGCAGCCAATCAACACAGGGAGTTGGCGAGCAGTACTTC
-	once	TRBV30	TRBJ2-7	CAWRGGAGASYEQYF	TGTGCCTGGAGGGGTGGTGCGGGGGCCTCCTACGAGCAGTACTTC
-	-	TRBV27	TRBJ2-1	CASSPPRSRRRMGNEQFF	TGTGCCAGCAGCCCACCGCGCAGCAGACGACGTATGGGCAATGAGCAGTTCTTC
-	-	TRBV6-6	TRBJ2-7	CASSYSGGSYEQYF	TGTGCCAGCAGTTACTCGGGCGGCTCCTACGAGCAGTACTTC
-	-	TRBV6-1	TRBJ1-2	CASSESGQPNYGYTF	TGTGCCAGCAGTGAATCAGGGCAGCCAAACTATGGCTACACCTTC
-	-	TRBV2	TRBJ1-4	CASSSAVQGEKLFF	TGTGCCAGCAGTTCGGCCGTACAGGGAGAAAAACTGTTTTTT
TRBD1	-	TRBV18	TRBJ1-2	CASSPTGAVSYTF	TGTGCCAGCTCACCGACAGGGGCAGTTAGTTACACCTTC
TRBD1	-	TRBV27	TRBJ2-2	CASSYLGQGAETGELFF	TGTGCCAGCAGTTACCTCGGGCAGGGGGCCGAAACCGGGGAGCTGTTTTTT
-	-	TRBV25-1	TRBJ2-7	CASSERRGDEQYF	TGTGCCAGCAGTGAAAGGAGGGGCGACGAGCAGTACTTC
-	-	TRBV4-2	TRBJ1-2	CASSQDLQYGYTF	TGTGCCAGCAGCCAAGACCTCCAATATGGCTACACCTTC
-	-	TRBV9	TRBJ2-2	CASSVGDFGFTGELFF	TGTGCCAGCAGCGTAGGCGATTTCGGTTTCACCGGGGAGCTGTTTTTT
TRBD2	-	TRBV5-6	TRBJ2-1	CASSLRASGTIWSEQFF	TGTGCCAGCAGCTTGAGGGCTAGCGGGACTATCTGGAGTGAGCAGTTCTTC
TRBD1	-	TRBV7-9	TRBJ2-6	CASSLGQGASGANVLTF	TGTGCCAGCAGCTTAGGACAGGGGGCGTCTGGGGCCAACGTCCTGACTTTC
-	-	TRBV5-4	TRBJ2-1	CASSFDGGRPLYNEQFF	TGTGCCAGCAGCTTTGACGGAGGCCGACCTCTCTACAATGAGCAGTTCTTC
TRBD1	-	TRBV30	TRBJ2-2	CAWSGGQGAGELFF	TGTGCCTGGAGTGGGGGACAGGGGGCCGGGGAGCTGTTTTTT
TRBD1	-	TRBV27	TRBJ1-2	CASRTQGAQGTYGYTF	TGTGCCAGCAGAACACAGGGGGCGCAGGGAACCTATGGCTACACCTTC
TRBD2	-	TRBV27	TRBJ2-5	CASKELAHQETQYF	TGTGCCAGCAAGGAACTAGCGCATCAAGAGACCCAGTACTTC
-	-	TRBV11-3	TRBJ2-5	CASSLEAAGLETQYF	TGTGCCAGCAGCTTAGAGGCGGCAGGGCTGGAGACCCAGTACTTC
TRBD1	-	TRBV7-7	TRBJ2-5	CASSLGQGETQYF	TGTGCTAGCAGCTTAGGACAGGGGGAGACCCAGTACTTC
-	-	TRBV27	TRBJ1-1	CASSSRRDEAFF	TGTGCCAGCAGTTCACGACGGGATGAAGCTTTCTTT
-	once	TRBV21-1	TRBJ2-7	CASSPPRGLIPYEQYF	TGTGCCAGCAGCCCCCCGCGGGGCTTAATTCCCTACGAGCAGTACTTC
-	-	TRBV2	TRBJ2-7	CASRGWGTPYEQYF	TGTGCCAGCAGGGGGTGGGGGACTCCATACGAGCAGTACTTC
-	-	TRBV15	TRBJ1-2	CATSRGEVGYGYTF	TGTGCCACCAGCAGAGGGGAAGTCGGCTATGGCTACACCTTC
-	-	TRBV11-3	TRBJ1-2	CASSFRDGNGYTF	TGTGCCAGCAGCTTCCGGGACGGGAATGGCTACACCTTC
TRBD1	-	TRBV4-2	TRBJ1-6	CASSPWTTGGRYNSPLHF	TGTGCCAGCAGCCCGTGGACAACAGGGGGCCGGTATAATTCACCCCTCCACTTT
-	-	TRBV7-9	TRBJ2-7	CASSRTDGYEQYF	TGTGCCAGCAGCCGGACGGATGGCTACGAGCAGTACTTC
TRBD1	-	TRBV4-1	TRBJ2-3	CASSLLDRDTDTQYF	TGCGCCAGCAGCCTCCTGGACAGGGACACAGATACGCAGTATTTT
-	-	TRBV5-4	TRBJ1-6	CASSLGRLRNSPLHF	TGTGCCAGCAGCTTGGGACGGCTAAGGAATTCACCCCTCCACTTT
TRBD1	-	TRBV9	TRBJ1-3	CASSATGGPGNTIYF	TGTGCCAGCAGCGCTACAGGGGGCCCTGGAAACACCATATATTTT
-	few	TRBV11-3	TRBJ1-6	CASSLGATNSPLHF	TGTGCCAGCAGCTTAGGGGCGACTAATTCACCCCTCCACTTT
-	-	TRBV6-1	TRBJ1-1	CASSGQHNTEAFF	TGTGCCAGCAGTGGACAGCATAACACTGAAGCTTTCTTT
TRBD2	-	TRBV4-2	TRBJ2-1	CASSQLETSGSYNEQFF	TGTGCCAGCAGCCAACTCGAGACTAGCGGGTCCTACAATGAGCAGTTCTTC
TRBD1	-	TRBV4-2	TRBJ2-3	CASSPSRGTFTDTQYF	TGTGCCAGCAGCCCTAGCAGGGGGACATTCACAGATACGCAGTATTTT
-	once	TRBV6-5	TRBJ1-2	CASSYGGGYGYTF	TGTGCCAGCAGTTATGGGGGCGGCTATGGCTACACCTTC
TRBD2	-	TRBV6-1	TRBJ2-7	CASSEMGLAAYEQYF	TGTGCCAGCAGTGAAATGGGACTAGCGGCATACGAGCAGTACTTC
-	-	TRBV5-6	TRBJ1-5	CASSPNAWGNQPQHF	TGTGCCAGCAGCCCCAACGCTTGGGGCAATCAGCCCCAGCATTTT
TRBD1	-	TRBV11-3	TRBJ2-1	CASSFSTQTGSEQFF	TGTGCCAGCAGCTTTAGTACCCAGACAGGGAGCGAGCAGTTCTTC
-	-	TRBV7-2	TRBJ2-7	CASSLISGDEQYF	TGTGCCAGCAGCTTAATCTCTGGGGACGAGCAGTACTTC
-	-	TRBV18	TRBJ2-6	CASSPMQVTSSGANVLTF	TGTGCCAGCTCACCAATGCAAGTTACCTCCTCTGGGGCCAACGTCCTGACTTTC
-	once	TRBV11-3	TRBJ1-2	CASSFPGTIHGYTF	TGTGCCAGCAGCTTTCCCGGGACAATACATGGCTACACCTTC
TRBD1	-	TRBV27	TRBJ1-4	CASSLVGTAEKLFF	TGTGCCAGCAGTTTGGTAGGGACAGCCGAAAAACTGTTTTTT
TRBD1	-	TRBV27	TRBJ1-5	CASNPEGQYSNQPQHF	TGTGCCAGCAACCCGGAGGGACAGTATAGCAATCAGCCCCAGCATTTT